One and the same sample provided the 23 T cell receptor beta chains below, sequenced in a study of T-cell reconstitution after alpha-beta-depleted transplantation in children. For TCRbeta, the library was prepared with unique molecular identifiers. Using its own MiXCR run on the PCR reads, TCRdb lists one record per CDR3 protein. The top ten clones hold approximately 29% of a sample with around 440,000 distinct CDR3 sequences, under 20% of them seen once. Sequencing used PBMCs, mostly from graft donor cells, obtained 360 days after TCRalphabeta/CD19-depleted stem cell transplant. The receptors shown here come from a boy less than two years old who had a stem cell transplant for Wiskott-Aldrich syndrome, so the T cells may come from the graft donor.

J is TRBJ2-3 and V is TRBV6-2 or TRBV6-3, with a tentative D call TRBD2 (6 bases). V lost 5 bases and J lost 2, with 20 bases in between. Germline assignment: CDR1 MNHEY and CDR2 SVGEGT. The CDR3 extends over 17 amino acids. CDR3: CASSGPGYRDFTDTQYF. The CDR3 DNA follows: TGTGCCAGCAGTGGGCCGGGATACCGGGACTTCACAGATACGCAGTATTTT.

The gene calls are TRBV4-3 and TRBJ2-3; unclear D gene. CDR3 size: 16 residues. V was clipped by 0 bases and J by 4 bases, with 14 bases between them. From germline, CDR1 is LGHNA and CDR2 YSLEER. In DNA form, the CDR3 reads TGCGCCAGCAGCCAAGATGCAAGGGTTCCCCCAGATACGCAGTATTTT. Amino acids: CASSQDARVPPDTQYF.

The chain recombines TRBV10-2 with TRBJ2-1; the match to TRBD2 covers 11 bases. CDR1 and CDR2 (germline): WSHSY, SAAADI. This CDR3 has 14 amino acids. The ends lost 6 bases at V and 6 bases at J; junction bases unmatched: 4. DNA of the CDR3: TGCGCCAGCAGGGTAGCGGGAGGGAGCAATGAGCAGTTCTTC. Amino acid sequence: CASRVAGGSNEQFF.

The chain uses TRBV5-1 and TRBJ2-1; no clear D. Deletions cut 0 bases from V and 6 bases from J, with 13 bases between. The CDR3 extends over 15 amino acids. Per germline, CDR1 SGHRS and CDR2 YFSETQ. CDR3 sequence: CASSLVPRKINEQFF. CDR3 DNA: TGCGCCAGCAGCTTGGTTCCACGTAAGATCAATGAGCAGTTCTTC.

Only a few counts were recorded for this clonotype. This chain joins TRBV10-3 and TRBJ1-1; D possibly corresponds to TRBD1 (5 bases). Trimming pared 2 bases from V and 3 bases from J, leaving 16 bases between. The length of the CDR3 is 16 residues. Germline V gene lookup returns CDR1 ENHRY and CDR2 SYGVKD. The CDR3 sequence is CAISETGAGRDTEAFF. For the CDR3, the DNA is TGTGCCATCAGTGAGACAGGCGCGGGCAGAGACACTGAAGCTTTCTTT.

The chain joins TRBV4-2 to TRBJ2-5; 9 nucleotides match TRBD1. The CDR3 is made up of 17 amino acids. V lost 5 bases to trimming and J lost 2 bases; unmatched junction nucleotides: 12. Germline V gene lookup returns CDR1 LGHNA and CDR2 YNFKEQ. The CDR3 here is CASSFRLQGAVQETQYF. Here the CDR3 DNA reads TGTGCCAGCAGCTTCCGCCTACAGGGGGCTGTGCAAGAGACCCAGTACTTC.

CDR3 DNA sequence: TGCAGTGCTTGGACAGGGGGGACCAAAAACATTCAGTACTTC. Translating it yields CSAWTGGTKNIQYF. The V call is TRBV20-1, the J call TRBJ2-4; 10 bases fit TRBD1. With V trimmed by 5 bases and J by 2 bases, 3 bases remained unmatched. The CDR3 has 14 amino acids. CDR1 and CDR2 from the germline V gene are DFQATT and SNEGSKA (reference sequence).

This clonotype was detected many times. The V and J genes are TRBV29-1 and TRBJ1-1; tentative D call: TRBD1 (5 bases). CDR1 and CDR2 from the germline V gene are SQVTM and ANQGSEA. The V end lost 7 bases, the J end lost 0 bases, and 12 bases lay between the germline ends. This CDR3 region has 13 residues. The CDR3, as DNA: TGCAGCGCAGGAGGGGATCTGAACACTGAAGCTTTCTTT. Its protein is CSAGGDLNTEAFF.

The V gene is TRBV20-1, the J gene TRBJ2-5; 12 nucleotides agree with TRBD2. The CDR3 has 15 residues. The germline V gene encodes CDR1 DFQATT and CDR2 SNEGSKA (reference sequence). V was pared by 3 bases and J by 3 bases, with 5 bases of the junction left unmatched. The CDR3 bases are TGCAGTGCTAGGCGGCTAGCGGGAGGGAAAGAGACCCAGTACTTC. Its protein product is CSARRLAGGKETQYF.

This clonotype has only a few counts. The chain joins TRBV5-6 to TRBJ2-5, with D perhaps TRBD1 or TRBD2 (5 bases each). This CDR3 is built from 14 residues. Trimming took 4 bases from V and 4 from J, leaving 14 bases between them. Germline CDR1 reads SGHDT; CDR2 reads YYEEEE. CDR3 residues: CASSLGPGRETQYF. As DNA, the CDR3 is TGTGCCAGCAGCCTCGGTCCGGGGCGAGAGACCCAGTACTTC. Based on the CDR3 plus reference TRBV5-6 and TRBJ2-5, the full variable domain is DAGVTQSPTHLIKTRGQQVTLRCSPKSGHDTVSWYQQALGQGPQFIFQYYEEEERQRGNFPDRFSGHQFPNYSSELNVNALLLGDSALYLCASSLGPGRETQYFGPGTRLLVL.

The CDR3 nucleotides are TGTGCCAGCAGCTCCATAGCGGGAGGGCCCTACAATGAGCAGTTCTTC. It specifies CASSSIAGGPYNEQFF. The chain is built from TRBV27 and TRBJ2-1; 11 nucleotides line up with TRBD2. CDR1 is MNHEY and CDR2 is SMNVEV in the germline V gene (reference sequence). J gave up 2 bases and V 6 bases, and 6 bases lay outside the gene matches. The CDR3 is 16 amino acids.

The V call is TRBV20-1, the J call TRBJ2-1; 10 bases are shared with TRBD2. The J segment lost 6 bases and the V segment lost 6 bases, leaving 17 bases of the junction unmatched. There are 17 residues in the CDR3. The germline CDR1 and CDR2 sequences are DFQATT and SNEGSKA (reference sequence). The CDR3: CSAELAGSTNRGNEQFF. Here the CDR3 DNA reads TGCAGTGCGGAACTAGCGGGATCAACAAACAGGGGCAATGAGCAGTTCTTC.

This sequence joins TRBV6-5 and TRBJ2-1; D not certain. This CDR3 spans 14 amino acids. From germline, CDR1 is MNHEY and CDR2 SVGAGI. V dropped 0 bases and J dropped 5 bases, with 8 bases sitting between them. For the CDR3, the DNA is TGTGCCAGCAGTTACTCTCGACGGCACAATGAGCAGTTCTTC. It encodes CASSYSRRHNEQFF.

The genes are TRBV29-1 and TRBJ2-3; D is perhaps TRBD2 (6 bases). The V end was cut by 4 bases, the J end by 6 bases, with 14 bases between. The CDR3 has 13 amino acids. The germline V gene has CDR1 SQVTM and CDR2 ANQGSEA. The CDR3 nucleotides are TGCAGCGTTGTCGTCGGCGGGGTCGATACGCAGTATTTT. Translated: CSVVVGGVDTQYF.

This clonotype was counted ten times or more. V usage is TRBV27 and J usage is TRBJ2-1; D gene unclear. The germline V gene has CDR1 MNHEY and CDR2 SMNVEV (reference sequence). V lost 8 bases, J lost 0 bases, and 11 bases lay in between. The CDR3 loop spans 14 amino acids. CDR3 in amino acids: CASGATISYNEQFF. DNA for the CDR3: TGTGCCAGCGGTGCTACAATCTCCTACAATGAGCAGTTCTTC.

J is TRBJ2-7 and V is TRBV1. TRBV1 is a documented pseudogene. The CDR3 loop spans 14 amino acids. The CDR3 loop is CTSSQARRPYEQYF. The CDR3 DNA is TGCACCAGCAGCCAAGCGCGCAGGCCCTACGAGCAGTACTTC.

The chain joins TRBV25-1 to TRBJ2-1; TRBD2 matches 7 bases. CDR3 length: 14 amino acids. Trimming removed 3 bases from V and 9 bases from J; junction bases left unmatched: 8. The germline CDR1 and CDR2 sequences are MGHDK and SYGVNS. In DNA form, the CDR3 reads TGTGCCAGCAGTGATTCGGGGGGAGTAAGTGAGCAGTTCTTC. This translates into CASSDSGGVSEQFF.

In this sample, this clonotype turned up many times. This chain links TRBV10-3 with TRBJ2-6, with D possibly matching TRBD1 (6 bases). This CDR3 is 15 amino acids long. The ends were cut back, 7 bases at V and 0 bases at J, with 10 bases in the middle. CDR1 is ENHRY and CDR2 is SYGVKD in the germline V gene. The CDR3 region is CAIKKGHSGANVLTF. The CDR3 DNA is TGTGCCATCAAGAAGGGACACTCTGGGGCCAACGTCCTGACTTTC.

The CDR3 reads CASSQGGGLDTQYF. In DNA form, the CDR3 reads TGTGCCAGCAGCCAAGGCGGGGGGTTAGATACGCAGTATTTT. The chain employs TRBV3-1 and TRBJ2-3; TRBD2 aligns across 8 bases. CDR1 and CDR2 from the germline V gene are LGHDT and YNNKEL (reference sequence). The CDR3 has 14 residues. Losses at the gene ends were 1 base for V and 5 bases for J; bases not matched to a gene: 2.

The rearrangement uses TRBV3-1 and TRBJ2-7; the match to TRBD1 covers 8 bases. Germline values: CDR1 LGHDT, CDR2 YNNKEL (reference sequence). CDR3 length: 13 amino acids. The V gene end was trimmed by 3 bases and the J gene end by 3 bases; junction bases not matched to a gene: 1. The CDR3 nucleotides read TGTGCCAGCAGCCATGGACAGGGCTACGAGCAGTACTTC. Translating gives CASSHGQGYEQYF.

This clonotype was detected a few times. The chain recombines TRBV5-1 with TRBJ2-2, with D perhaps matching TRBD1 (5 bases). The germline V gene has CDR1 SGHRS and CDR2 YFSETQ. Deletions cut 0 bases from V and 3 bases from J, with 9 bases between. The length of the CDR3 is 15 residues. DNA of the CDR3: TGCGCCAGCAGCTTGGAAGGCAGGGACACCGGGGAGCTGTTTTTT. This sequence encodes CASSLEGRDTGELFF.

This clonotype turned up a few times. The chain carries TRBV10-3 and TRBJ2-3; D ambiguous. Germline V gene data show CDR1 as ENHRY and CDR2 as SYGVKD. V was pared by 6 bases and J by 1 base, with 8 bases between. The CDR3 has 13 residues. Written as DNA, the CDR3 is TGTGCCATCAGGGTCGGAGGCACAGATACGCAGTATTTT. This encodes CAIRVGGTDTQYF.

The V call is TRBV5-1, the J call TRBJ1-2; 7 nucleotides agree with TRBD1. This CDR3 spans 18 amino acids. CDR1 SGHRS and CDR2 YFSETQ come from the germline V gene. The trim removed 0 bases at V and 4 bases at J, leaving 15 bases unmatched. The CDR3 is CASSLVKQGQDSSYGYTF. The CDR3 DNA is TGCGCCAGCAGCTTGGTGAAGCAAGGACAGGATTCTAGCTATGGCTACACCTTC. Together with reference TRBV5-1 and TRBJ1-2, the CDR3 gives the full variable domain: KAGVTQTPRYLIKTRGQQVTLSCSPISGHRSVSWYQQTPGQGLQFLFEYFSETQRNKGNFPGRFSGRQFSNSRSEMNVSTLELGDSALYLCASSLVKQGQDSSYGYTFGSGTRLTVV.